These 29 T cell receptor beta chains came from one sample sequenced in a study of blood T cell repertoires in COVID-19. Here immunoSEQ multiplex PCR was the method, and the copy in TCRdb shows in-frame clones only, minus some. The sample lists around 380,000 clones; around 87% were seen once. Specimen: PBMCs or T cells enriched from blood (not recorded which). The origin of the receptors is a man aged 30 to 45 who had recovered from COVID-19.

In DNA form, the CDR3 reads TGTGCCATCGACGGCGGGGGTTCTAACACAGATACGCAGTATTTT. Encoded protein: CAIDGGGSNTDTQYF. The chain combines TRBV10-3 with TRBJ2-3; 7 positions agree with TRBD2. The CDR3 totals 15 residues. From germline, CDR1 is ENHRY and CDR2 SYGVKD. V lost 8 bases, J lost 2 bases, and 10 bases stayed unmatched.

V gene TRBV24-1 combines with J gene TRBJ2-5; the D gene is possibly TRBD2 (7 bases). Per germline, CDR1 KGHDR and CDR2 SFDVKD. The CDR3 sequence is 13 residues long. V lost 5 bases and J lost 4, with 10 bases in between. CDR3 residues: CATSGGGGETQYF. CDR3 DNA sequence: TGTGCCACCAGTGGGGGGGGCGGAGAGACCCAGTACTTC.

This clone was recorded only once. This chain connects TRBV5-6 to TRBJ2-7, with 9 bases identical to TRBD1. The ends lost 3 bases at V and 4 bases at J; junction bases unmatched: 17. Germline V gene lookup returns CDR1 SGHDT and CDR2 YYEEEE. The CDR3 is made up of 18 amino acids. Here the CDR3 reads CASSSLMGGQGPFYEQYF. In DNA form, the CDR3 reads TGTGCCAGCAGCTCCTTAATGGGGGGACAGGGCCCTTTTTACGAGCAGTACTTC.

V and J are TRBV25-1 and TRBJ2-5, with TRBD1 matching over 9 bases. The CDR3 runs to 13 residues. CDR1 is MGHDK and CDR2 is SYGVNS in the germline V gene. The V gene end was trimmed by 6 bases and the J gene end by 5 bases; junction bases not matched to a gene: 4. The CDR3 sequence: CASRQGAWETQYF. The CDR3 DNA follows: TGTGCCAGCAGACAGGGGGCTTGGGAGACCCAGTACTTC.

This chain uses TRBV9 with TRBJ1-2, with D unclear. CDR3 length: 14 amino acids. Trimming cost V 0 bases and J 5 bases, with 11 bases left between them. Germline-derived CDR1 and CDR2 are SGDLS and YYNGEE. The CDR3 is CASSVGLGEYGYTF. Here the CDR3 DNA reads TGTGCCAGCAGCGTAGGTCTCGGAGAATATGGCTACACCTTC.

The rearrangement joins TRBV27 to TRBJ1-6; D might be TRBD1 (5 bases). This CDR3 region has 17 residues. V shed 3 bases and J shed 4 bases, with 16 bases lying between them. In germline, CDR1 is MNHEY, CDR2 SMNVEV (reference sequence). CDR3 loop: CASSLGGGTSYNSPLHF. In nucleotides, the CDR3 is TGTGCCAGCAGTTTGGGTGGCGGGACCTCATATAATTCACCCCTCCACTTT.

The chain carries TRBV4-1 and TRBJ1-1; D might be TRBD1 (5 bases). V was cut by 0 bases and J by 8 bases, with 7 bases left in between. Per germline, CDR1 MGHRA and CDR2 YSYEKL. The CDR3 totals 12 residues. DNA of the CDR3: TGCGCCAGCAGCCAAGAGGCAGGGGAAGCTTTCTTT. Protein product: CASSQEAGEAFF.

The rearrangement uses TRBV18 and TRBJ1-2; 7 bases agree with TRBD1. The CDR3 is 16 amino acids. Unmatched junction bases numbered 6, after V lost 2 bases and J lost 0 bases. The germline V gene encodes CDR1 KGHSH and CDR2 LQKENI. The CDR3 is CASSPMTGNANYGYTF. The CDR3 DNA sequence: TGTGCCAGCTCACCAATGACAGGGAACGCTAACTATGGCTACACCTTC.

The table lists this clone with a count of one. The rearrangement links TRBV5-6 to TRBJ1-2; 7 nucleotides agree with TRBD1. Germline CDR1 reads SGHDT; CDR2 reads YYEEEE. There are 15 residues in the CDR3. Trimming at V came to 6 bases and at J to 4 bases, leaving 12 bases not matched to a gene. DNA of the CDR3: TGTGCCAGCACCACTGACCAGGGGGAGTTCTATGGCTACACCTTC. Its protein product is CASTTDQGEFYGYTF. Variable domain in full (rest from reference TRBV5-6 and TRBJ1-2): DAGVTQSPTHLIKTRGQQVTLRCSPKSGHDTVSWYQQALGQGPQFIFQYYEEEERQRGNFPDRFSGHQFPNYSSELNVNALLLGDSALYLCASTTDQGEFYGYTFGSGTRLTVV.

The CDR3 is CASIDAGNTEAFF. CDR3 DNA sequence: TGTGCCAGCATCGACGCAGGGAACACTGAAGCTTTCTTT. The chain carries TRBV7-9 and TRBJ1-1; D uncertain. The ends were cut back, 7 bases at V and 1 base at J, with 10 bases in the middle. The CDR3 is 13 amino acids. Germline V CDR1 and CDR2: SEHNR, FQNEAQ (reference sequence). The full variable domain, rest sourced from reference TRBV7-9 and TRBJ1-1, is DTGVSQNPRHKITKRGQNVTFRCDPISEHNRLYWYRQTLGQGPEFLTYFQNEAQLEKSRLLSDRFSAERPKGSFSTLEIQRTEQGDSAMYLCASIDAGNTEAFFGQGTRLTVV.

The rearrangement links TRBV2 to TRBJ2-3; perhaps TRBD1 as D (5 bases). The CDR3 spans 13 residues. The ends were cut back, 6 bases at V and 5 bases at J, with 12 bases in the middle. Germline V gene data show CDR1 as SNHLY and CDR2 as FYNNEI. CDR3 bases: TGTGCCAGCAGGGACACACTTGGAGATACGCAGTATTTT. Translation gives CASRDTLGDTQYF.

V gene TRBV7-9 combines with J gene TRBJ2-5; D gene uncertain. V lost 2 bases and J 4 bases, leaving 17 bases between the germline ends. The CDR3 covers 16 residues. The V gene's germline CDR1 is SEHNR and CDR2 FQNEAQ (reference sequence). The CDR3 DNA follows: TGTGCCAGCAGCTTACTTTCATGGTCTCCGCGAGAGACCCAGTACTTC. This gives the protein CASSLLSWSPRETQYF.

This clone was seen a handful of times. V usage is TRBV5-4 and J usage is TRBJ1-2; D possibly corresponds to TRBD1 (5 bases). Germline V gene sequence: CDR1 SGHNT, CDR2 YYREEE (reference sequence). V lost 4 bases and J 5 bases, leaving 18 bases between the germline ends. The CDR3 runs to 15 residues. CDR3: CASSIRAGSDYGYTF. The CDR3 DNA reads as TGTGCCAGCAGCATAAGGGCAGGGTCGGATTATGGCTACACCTTC.

The gene calls are TRBV28 and TRBJ2-7; no reliable D call. The CDR3 consists of 12 residues. Between the trimmed V and J ends, which lost 8 bases and 0 bases, there was a span of 8 bases. Germline CDR1 reads MDHEN; CDR2 reads SYDVKM. CDR3 residues: CASDSSSYEQYF. The CDR3 nucleotides are TGTGCCAGCGACTCTAGCTCCTACGAGCAGTACTTC.

The V gene is TRBV6-2 or TRBV6-3, the J gene TRBJ1-1; D is perhaps TRBD1 (5 bases). The CDR3 sequence is 17 residues long. Per the germline V gene, CDR1 is MNHEY and CDR2 is SVGEGT. Trimming took off 0 bases at V and 1 base at J, with 15 bases between the two ends. The CDR3 is CASSYSMGPLGNTEAFF. CDR3 sequence (DNA): TGTGCCAGCAGTTACTCGATGGGGCCCCTCGGGAACACTGAAGCTTTCTTT.

The chain is built from TRBV5-1 and TRBJ2-1; 8 bases agree with TRBD2. The V segment lost 4 bases and the J segment 3 bases; nucleotides outside the gene matches: 3. Germline-derived CDR1 and CDR2 are SGHRS and YFSETQ. The CDR3 loop spans 14 amino acids. This chain's CDR3 is CASSESGGYNEQFF. CDR3 sequence (DNA): TGCGCCAGCAGCGAAAGCGGGGGCTACAATGAGCAGTTCTTC.

The V gene is TRBV5-1, the J gene TRBJ2-7, with D perhaps TRBD2 (5 bases). Between the trimmed V and J ends, which lost 3 bases and 4 bases, there was a span of 14 bases. CDR1 is SGHRS and CDR2 is YFSETQ in the germline V gene. The CDR3 extends over 14 amino acids. The CDR3 spells CASSWNEGPYEQYF. The CDR3 DNA reads as TGCGCCAGCAGCTGGAATGAGGGCCCATACGAGCAGTACTTC.

CDR3 nucleotide sequence: TGTGCCAGCAGCGGCGGGAGTGCGTTGGGCGAAAAACTGTTTTTT. It yields the protein CASSGGSALGEKLFF. V and J are TRBV9 and TRBJ1-4; D is undetermined. Germline CDR1 SGDLS, CDR2 YYNGEE. CDR3 length equals 15 residues. With 3 bases removed from V and 8 bases from J, the gap between germline ends came to 17 bases. Variable domain in full (rest from reference TRBV9 and TRBJ1-4): DSGVTQTPKHLITATGQRVTLRCSPRSGDLSVYWYQQSLDQGLQFLIQYYNGEERAKGNILERFSAQQFPDLHSELNLSSLELGDSALYFCASSGGSALGEKLFFGSGTQLSVL.

This clone has only one observation. The genes are TRBV2 and TRBJ1-1, with D tentatively TRBD1 (5 bases). Germline loops: CDR1 SNHLY, CDR2 FYNNEI. The CDR3 loop spans 14 amino acids. Trimming took off 2 bases at V and 4 bases at J, with 11 bases between the two ends. The CDR3 is CASSEQGGSTEAFF. The CDR3 coding sequence is TGTGCCAGCAGTGAACAGGGAGGGAGCACTGAAGCTTTCTTT. Based on the CDR3 plus reference TRBV2 and TRBJ1-1, the full variable domain is EPEVTQTPSHQVTQMGQEVILRCVPISNHLYFYWYRQILGQKVEFLVSFYNNEISEKSEIFDDQFSVERPDGSNFTLKIRSTKLEDSAMYFCASSEQGGSTEAFFGQGTRLTVV.

The rearrangement uses TRBV7-9 and TRBJ1-2; TRBD1 aligns across 11 bases. The CDR3 runs 15 residues. Germline CDR1 SEHNR, CDR2 FQNEAQ (reference sequence). V lost 6 bases and J lost 2; bases outside the gene matches: 5. In DNA, the CDR3 is TGTGCCAGCAGGGCTGGGACAGGGGGGAACTATGGCTACACCTTC. Amino acid sequence: CASRAGTGGNYGYTF.

The chain uses TRBV28 and TRBJ2-7; D remains unclear. This CDR3 region has 11 residues. V lost 6 bases and J lost 2, with 5 bases in between. The V gene's germline CDR1 is MDHEN and CDR2 SYDVKM. Written as DNA, the CDR3 is TGTGCCAGCAGCGGAGCCTACGAGCAGTACTTC. Translation: CASSGAYEQYF.

The rearrangement uses TRBV10-3 and TRBJ1-3, with D tentatively TRBD1 (5 bases). CDR1 is ENHRY and CDR2 is SYGVKD in the germline V gene. V lost 8 bases and J 0 bases, leaving 17 bases between the germline ends. This CDR3 spans 16 amino acids. The CDR3 DNA is TGTGCCATCGCCTCTGCGGCGGGACGCTCTGGAAACACCATATATTTT. It specifies CAIASAAGRSGNTIYF.

The chain is built from TRBV4-3 and TRBJ2-5, with 9 bases that match TRBD1. J lost 3 bases, V lost 1 base, and 3 bases had no gene match. The V gene's germline CDR1 is LGHNA and CDR2 YSLEER. CDR3 length: 15 amino acids. DNA for the CDR3: TGCGCCAGCAGCCAAGGGACAGGGGAGAAAGAGACCCAGTACTTC. It encodes CASSQGTGEKETQYF.

The chain couples TRBV24-1 to TRBJ1-2; D unclear. Germline V gene data show CDR1 as KGHDR and CDR2 as SFDVKD. The CDR3 is made up of 12 amino acids. V lost 4 bases and J 8 bases, leaving 10 bases between the germline ends. Here the CDR3 DNA reads TGTGCCACCAGTGAAACTTCAGGAGGCTACACCTTC. It specifies CATSETSGGYTF.

V and J are TRBV7-9 and TRBJ2-1, with 11 nucleotides matching TRBD2. The CDR3 totals 17 residues. CDR1 is SEHNR and CDR2 is FQNEAQ in the germline V gene (reference sequence). Trimming removed 5 bases from V and 4 bases from J; junction bases left unmatched: 10. This chain's CDR3 is CASSTLAGGYLYNEQFF. The CDR3 DNA follows: TGTGCCAGCAGCACCCTAGCGGGGGGCTACTTATACAATGAGCAGTTCTTC.

The chain joins TRBV27 to TRBJ1-1; 9 bases match TRBD1. In germline, CDR1 is MNHEY, CDR2 SMNVEV (reference sequence). CDR3 size: 14 residues. V shed 6 bases and J 4 bases; nucleotides not matched to a gene: 6. CDR3 region: CASRYRGQGTEAFF. The CDR3 DNA follows: TGTGCCAGCAGATACAGGGGGCAAGGCACTGAAGCTTTCTTT.

The rearrangement links TRBV4-1 to TRBJ1-1; TRBD1 matches 8 bases. V lost 1 base and J lost 7; bases outside the gene matches: 5. In germline, CDR1 is MGHRA, CDR2 YSYEKL. This CDR3 has 14 residues. The CDR3 sequence is CASSQVGQDVEAFF. DNA of the CDR3: TGCGCCAGCAGCCAAGTGGGACAGGACGTTGAAGCTTTCTTT.

This chain uses TRBV19 with TRBJ2-3; possible D gene TRBD2, 6 bases. Germline CDR1 LNHDA, CDR2 SQIVND (reference sequence). The CDR3 spans 17 residues. V dropped 4 bases and J dropped 0 bases, with 17 bases sitting between them. The DNA for the CDR3 is TGTGCCAGTAGTACGGGGGTAGCTGCCCCTAGCACAGATACGCAGTATTTT. It encodes CASSTGVAAPSTDTQYF.

The chain joins TRBV7-6 to TRBJ2-1, with 15 bases fitting TRBD2. V lost 0 bases to trimming and J lost 6 bases; unmatched junction nucleotides: 6. This CDR3 contains 18 residues. Germline values: CDR1 SGHVS, CDR2 FNYEAQ. CDR3 coding DNA: TGTGCCAGCAGCTTAGCGGGGACTAGCGGGGGGTTCTTCAATGAGCAGTTCTTC. It is translated as CASSLAGTSGGFFNEQFF.